The 28 T cell receptor beta chains below come from one sample, sequenced in a study of T-cell memory formation after mild COVID-19. TCRdb processed the 5' RACE reads anew with MiXCR; each CDR3 protein has one entry. This table holds 110,000 or so distinct CDR3 sequences, roughly 20% found once. The sequencing sample was made of PBMCs or a T cell subset sorted from them (not recorded which). The receptors here all came from a man aged 18-30 years who had mild COVID-19 (a few samples of this study predate the infection). Cell type and time point are not known.

The chain couples TRBV10-3 to TRBJ2-3; D may be TRBD2 (6 bases). Germline CDR1 ENHRY, CDR2 SYGVKD. The CDR3 length is 13 residues. Trimming took off 8 bases at V and 10 bases at J, with 19 bases between the two ends. CDR3 amino acids: CAIGGTDLKAQYF. The CDR3 DNA follows: TGTGCCATCGGAGGGACCGATCTTAAGGCGCAGTATTTT.

There are a few counts of this clonotype. This chain links TRBV20-1 with TRBJ2-7; D is ambiguous. Germline-derived CDR1 and CDR2 are DFQATT and SNEGSKA (reference sequence). The CDR3 length is 14 residues. CDR3 sequence: CSPLNDGSSYEQYV. The DNA for the CDR3 is TGCAGCCCACTCAATGACGGATCTTCCTACGAGCAGTACGTC.

The table lists this clonotype with a few counts. The chain uses TRBV7-9 and TRBJ2-5; 9 bases map to TRBD1. CDR1 is SEHNR, CDR2 FQNEAQ, per germline (reference sequence). The trim removed 5 bases at V and 2 bases at J, leaving 9 bases unmatched. The CDR3 consists of 16 residues. The CDR3 spells CASSTPGQGPQETQYF. The CDR3 DNA follows: TGTGCCAGCAGCACACCGGGACAGGGCCCTCAAGAGACCCAGTACTTC.

The V gene is TRBV28, the J gene TRBJ1-5; TRBD1 is a possible D gene (5 bases). This CDR3 is built from 14 residues. V was cut by 7 bases and J by 5 bases, with 15 bases left in between. Germline V gene data show CDR1 as MDHEN and CDR2 as SYDVKM. Here the CDR3 reads CASTFPGIHQPQHF. CDR3 nucleotide sequence: TGTGCCAGCACCTTTCCAGGGATTCATCAGCCCCAGCATTTT.

Only a few counts were recorded for this clonotype. The V call is TRBV3-1, the J call TRBJ1-1; 11 positions match TRBD1. Looked up from germline, CDR1 is LGHDT and CDR2 is YNNKEL (reference sequence). The CDR3 loop spans 16 amino acids. Trimming took 6 bases from V and 3 from J; bases not matched to a gene: 9. The CDR3 loop is CASSLDRGQGDTEAFF. The CDR3 nucleotides read TGTGCCAGCAGTCTGGACAGGGGGCAGGGGGACACTGAAGCTTTCTTT.

This chain joins TRBV5-6 and TRBJ2-1; TRBD1 matches 7 bases. This CDR3 comprises 18 residues. Trimming cost V 0 bases and J 4 bases; bases outside gene matches: 13. From germline, CDR1 is SGHDT and CDR2 YYEEEE. The CDR3 reads CASSLVGPGQSGYNEQFF. The CDR3 nucleotides read TGTGCCAGCAGCTTGGTCGGTCCGGGACAGTCGGGATACAATGAGCAGTTCTTC.

This clonotype was seen more than once but under ten times. The gene calls are TRBV7-9 and TRBJ2-3; D may correspond to TRBD1 or TRBD2 (6 bases each). CDR3 length equals 14 residues. From germline, CDR1 is SEHNR and CDR2 FQNEAQ (reference sequence). The V end lost 5 bases, the J end lost 6 bases, and 15 bases lay between the germline ends. Here the CDR3 DNA reads TGTGCCAGCAGCACCGGAACAGGGAGGGATACGCAGTATTTT. Amino acid sequence: CASSTGTGRDTQYF.

The genes are TRBV25-1 and TRBJ1-5; a possible D gene is TRBD1 (6 bases). This CDR3 contains 13 residues. Germline V gene data show CDR1 as MGHDK and CDR2 as SYGVNS. The CDR3 DNA follows: TGTGGGAGGCTACAGGGCGGCAATCAGCCCCAGCATTTT. Protein: CGRLQGGNQPQHF. Full variable domain (missing parts from reference TRBV25-1 and TRBJ1-5): EADIYQTPRYLVIGTGKKITLECSQTMGHDKMYWYQQDPGMELHLIHYSYGVNSTEKGDLSSESTVSRIRTEHFPLTLESARPSHTSQYLCGRLQGGNQPQHFGDGTRLSIL.

CDR3 sequence reads: CASSLAVVADTQYF. The CDR3 bases are TGTGCCAGCAGCTTAGCGGTTGTGGCAGATACGCAGTATTTT. This chain uses TRBV7-2 with TRBJ2-3; D not certain. The CDR3 runs to 14 residues. Germline CDR1 is SGHTA and CDR2 is FQGNSA. V lost 0 bases to trimming and J lost 4 bases, with 8 bases between them.

This clonotype was counted between two and nine times. The chain links TRBV4-3 to TRBJ1-2; tentative D call: TRBD1 (6 bases). The CDR3 spans 16 residues. Trimming shortened V by 0 bases and J by 0 bases, and 11 bases separated the two germline ends. Germline CDR1 reads LGHNA; CDR2 reads YSLEER. The chain's CDR3 is CASSQDRGGANYGYTF. DNA for the CDR3: TGCGCCAGCAGCCAAGATAGAGGGGGAGCTAACTATGGCTACACCTTC.

This clonotype has more than one count but fewer than ten. The rearrangement links TRBV7-6 to TRBJ1-1; D is ambiguous. Germline V gives CDR1 SGHVS, CDR2 FNYEAQ. V was pared by 4 bases and J by 1 base, with 16 bases between. The CDR3 is made up of 16 amino acids. The CDR3 spells CASSSYGLDGNTEAFF. The CDR3 coding sequence is TGTGCCAGCAGCTCATATGGTTTGGACGGGAACACTGAAGCTTTCTTT.

There are many counts of this clonotype. CDR3 sequence (DNA): TGTGCCAGCAGTCCTCTTTCCCACGCGGGGGTAGATAATGAGCAGTTCTTC. This gives the protein CASSPLSHAGVDNEQFF. The chain uses TRBV27 and TRBJ2-1; TRBD2 matches at 7 bases. V lost 5 bases and J lost 7; bases outside the gene matches: 17. Germline V CDR1 and CDR2: MNHEY, SMNVEV (reference sequence). CDR3 length: 17 residues.

This clonotype was seen more than once but under ten times. J is TRBJ2-1 and V is TRBV5-1; no firm D call. This CDR3 is 15 amino acids long. With 4 bases removed from V and 8 bases from J, the gap between germline ends came to 19 bases. Germline-derived CDR1 and CDR2 are SGHRS and YFSETQ. The CDR3 DNA is TGCGCCAGCAGCCTACGGGCGGTGGGTCTAGATGAGCAGTTCTTC. Translation: CASSLRAVGLDEQFF. Looking up the rest from reference TRBV5-1 and TRBJ2-1 gives the full variable domain: KAGVTQTPRYLIKTRGQQVTLSCSPISGHRSVSWYQQTPGQGLQFLFEYFSETQRNKGNFPGRFSGRQFSNSRSEMNVSTLELGDSALYLCASSLRAVGLDEQFFGPGTRLTVL.

This clonotype was observed a few times. The chain recombines TRBV6-5 with TRBJ2-3, with 13 bases identical to TRBD2. CDR1 and CDR2 from the germline V gene are MNHEY and SVGAGI. With V trimmed by 6 bases and J by 1 base, 10 bases remained unmatched. This CDR3 is 18 amino acids long. The CDR3 coding sequence is TGTGCCAGCAGCGACGGGACTAGCGGGGCTGTGGGCACAGATACGCAGTATTTT. This encodes CASSDGTSGAVGTDTQYF.

In its sample, this clonotype was seen a few times. The chain joins TRBV28 to TRBJ2-7, with 7 nucleotides matching TRBD1. With V trimmed by 6 bases and J by 6 bases, 23 bases remained unmatched. Per germline, CDR1 MDHEN and CDR2 SYDVKM. The CDR3 is 18 amino acids. This CDR3 reads CASSHDRVRRGSSVEQYV. DNA for the CDR3: TGTGCCAGCAGCCACGACAGGGTTCGTCGGGGTTCGTCGGTCGAGCAGTACGTC.

This chain joins TRBV7-6 and TRBJ2-7, with a weak D call TRBD1 (6 bases). V was shortened by 4 bases and J by 4 bases, with 11 bases between the two germline ends. Germline lookup yields CDR1 SGHVS and CDR2 FNYEAQ. The CDR3 totals 13 residues. The CDR3 loop is CASSSRTGYEQYF. CDR3 in DNA: TGTGCCAGCAGCTCCCGTACAGGGTACGAGCAGTACTTC.

The J gene is TRBJ1-5, the V gene TRBV6-5; 9 bases match TRBD1. V shed 6 bases and J 3 bases; nucleotides not matched to a gene: 9. CDR3 length: 16 amino acids. CDR1 MNHEY and CDR2 SVGAGI come from the germline V gene. CDR3 amino acids: CASSRGGDRANQPQHF. The CDR3 DNA sequence: TGTGCCAGCAGCCGAGGCGGGGACAGGGCCAATCAGCCCCAGCATTTT.

The rearrangement links TRBV28 to TRBJ2-1, with D uncertain. The germline V gene has CDR1 MDHEN and CDR2 SYDVKM. The CDR3 is made up of 12 amino acids. The V gene lost 4 bases and the J gene lost 7 bases, with 8 bases spanning the gap. The CDR3 nucleotides read TGTGCCAGCAGTTCTACCCCTAATGAGCAGTTCTTC. It translates to CASSSTPNEQFF.

CDR3 in amino acids: CASSPFWGSTQYF. In nucleotides, the CDR3 is TGTGCCAGCAGCCCCTTTTGGGGGTCGACCCAGTACTTC. The chain couples TRBV5-4 to TRBJ2-5; either TRBD1 or TRBD2 may supply D (5 bases each). Trimming pared 4 bases from V and 7 bases from J, leaving 14 bases between. CDR1 is SGHNT, CDR2 YYREEE, per germline (reference sequence). This CDR3 has 13 residues.

This clonotype was recorded a few times. This rearrangement joins TRBV5-4 to TRBJ1-6, with D hard to call. Germline loops: CDR1 SGHNT, CDR2 YYREEE (reference sequence). This CDR3 contains 14 residues. Trimming left V 5 bases short and J 7 bases short, with 13 bases between. The CDR3 here is CASSSHSENSPLHF. CDR3 nucleotides: TGTGCCAGCAGTAGCCACAGCGAGAATTCACCCCTCCACTTT.

The chain employs TRBV2 and TRBJ1-5, with TRBD1 matching 9 bases. V gave up 8 bases and J gave up 4 bases; unmatched junction bases: 6. This CDR3 is built from 14 residues. Germline V gene lookup returns CDR1 SNHLY and CDR2 FYNNEI. Here the CDR3 reads CASRRTGENQPQHF. In DNA, the CDR3 is TGTGCCAGCCGTCGGACAGGGGAGAATCAGCCCCAGCATTTT.

This rearrangement joins TRBV12-3 or TRBV12-4 to TRBJ1-6; possibly TRBD1 for D (6 bases). This CDR3 is built from 17 residues. Trimming removed 1 base at V and 5 bases at J, with 15 bases between. In nucleotides, the CDR3 is TGTGCCAGCAGTTTAGGGCCTGCAGGGGAGAATAATTCACCCCTCCACTTT. Translated: CASSLGPAGENNSPLHF.

This clonotype was counted a few times. One junction end disagrees with the germline gene, perhaps due to a read error. V is TRBV11-2 and J is TRBJ2-4, with D perhaps TRBD1 (5 bases). Germline-derived CDR1 and CDR2 are SGHAT and FQNNGV. This CDR3 spans 19 amino acids. CDR3 in DNA: TGTGCCAGCAGCCTCAGGGCAGCTGCTTGGCCTGTAGCCAAAGACATTCAGTACTTC. This gives the protein CASSLRAAAWPVAKDIQYF.

The CDR3 reads CASSLAGREQYV. CDR3 nucleotides: TGTGCCAGCAGCTTGGCCGGGAGAGAGCAGTACGTC. The V and J genes are TRBV7-9 and TRBJ2-7, with a weak D call TRBD2 (6 bases). Trimming took 3 bases from V and 7 from J, leaving 10 bases between them. The germline CDR1 and CDR2 sequences are SEHNR and FQNEAQ (reference sequence). CDR3 length: 12 amino acids.

This clonotype was counted at least ten times. The chain employs TRBV5-6 and TRBJ2-7, with D possibly matching TRBD1 (6 bases). V was shortened by 2 bases and J by 1 base, with 16 bases between the two germline ends. The CDR3 spans 16 residues. Germline CDR1 and CDR2: SGHDT and YYEEEE. CDR3 in amino acids: CASSLGQGTGSYEQYF. The CDR3, as DNA: TGTGCCAGCAGCTTAGGGCAGGGGACGGGGTCCTACGAGCAGTACTTC.

This sequence joins TRBV6-2 or TRBV6-3 and TRBJ2-3, with TRBD2 as a possible D gene (6 bases). The germline CDR1 and CDR2 sequences are MNHEY and SVGEGT. V was clipped by 1 base and J by 1 base, with 9 bases between them. CDR3 length equals 15 residues. CDR3 DNA sequence: TGTGCCAGCAGTTACTTGGCTAGCGGCACAGATACGCAGTATTTT. Its protein product is CASSYLASGTDTQYF.

The CDR3 reads CASSEVNEQFF. The CDR3 nucleotides read TGTGCCAGCAGTGAGGTGAATGAGCAGTTCTTC. The gene calls are TRBV2 and TRBJ2-1; D gene ambiguous. The CDR3 is 11 residues long. CDR1 is SNHLY, CDR2 FYNNEI, per germline. V shed 3 bases and J shed 7 bases, with 4 bases lying between them.

The V call is TRBV11-2, the J call TRBJ2-1; 7 nucleotides agree with TRBD2. Germline V gene sequence: CDR1 SGHAT, CDR2 FQNNGV. Unmatched junction bases numbered 7, after V lost 1 base and J lost 7 bases. The CDR3 consists of 15 residues. The CDR3 spells CASSLGRREGNEQFF. Written as DNA, the CDR3 is TGTGCCAGCAGCTTAGGCCGCAGGGAGGGGAATGAGCAGTTCTTC.